A single TCR beta chain is shown here with its context. The antigen is undetermined. This entry is derived from a study of T cells in Graves' hyperthyroidism and ophthalmopathy. Study observations and caveats: Stable hyperthyroidism was separated from ophthalmopathy by a model based on 13 V-J features.

Amplified TCR beta CDR3 regions derived from RNA transcripts. In the first-round RT-PCR of the TCR CDR3, the HTBI primer set was used. TCRdb processed the multiplex PCR reads anew with MiXCR; each CDR3 protein has one entry. The table lists about 570,000 distinct CDR3 sequences, approximately 44% of them singletons. Germline CDR1 and CDR2: SGHAT and FQNNGV. J was trimmed by 5 bases and V by 7 bases; bases with no gene match: 8. The CDR3 loop spans 15 amino acids. The sample comprised peripheral blood or thyroid tissue (not recorded which). The rearrangement uses TRBV11-2 and TRBJ1-4, with 9 bases fitting TRBD1. This receptor was identified in an adult woman with Graves' disease, either hyperthyroidism or ophthalmopathy (not recorded which). CDR3 bases: TGTGCCAGCATGCGGACAGGGGCGAGCAATGAAAAACTGTTTTTT. It specifies CASMRTGASNEKLFF. Based on the CDR3 plus reference TRBV11-2 and TRBJ1-4, the full variable domain is EAGVAQSPRYKIIEKRQSVAFWCNPISGHATLYWYQQILGQGPKLLIQFQNNGVVDDSQLPKDRFSAERLKGVDSTLKIQPAKLEDSAVYLCASMRTGASNEKLFFGSGTQLSVL.